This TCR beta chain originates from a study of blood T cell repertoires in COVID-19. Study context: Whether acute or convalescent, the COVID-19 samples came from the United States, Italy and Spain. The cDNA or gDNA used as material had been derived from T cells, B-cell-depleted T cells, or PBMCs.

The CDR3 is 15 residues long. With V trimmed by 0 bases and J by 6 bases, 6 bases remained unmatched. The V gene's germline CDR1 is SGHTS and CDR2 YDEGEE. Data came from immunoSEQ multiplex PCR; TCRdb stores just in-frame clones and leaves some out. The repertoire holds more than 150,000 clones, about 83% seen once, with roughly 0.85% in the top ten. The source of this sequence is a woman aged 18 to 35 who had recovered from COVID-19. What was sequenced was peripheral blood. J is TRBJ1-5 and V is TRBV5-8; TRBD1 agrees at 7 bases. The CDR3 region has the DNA TGTGCCAGCAGCTTGGGGCAGGGGGATTCTCAGCCCCAGCATTTT. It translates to CASSLGQGDSQPQHF.